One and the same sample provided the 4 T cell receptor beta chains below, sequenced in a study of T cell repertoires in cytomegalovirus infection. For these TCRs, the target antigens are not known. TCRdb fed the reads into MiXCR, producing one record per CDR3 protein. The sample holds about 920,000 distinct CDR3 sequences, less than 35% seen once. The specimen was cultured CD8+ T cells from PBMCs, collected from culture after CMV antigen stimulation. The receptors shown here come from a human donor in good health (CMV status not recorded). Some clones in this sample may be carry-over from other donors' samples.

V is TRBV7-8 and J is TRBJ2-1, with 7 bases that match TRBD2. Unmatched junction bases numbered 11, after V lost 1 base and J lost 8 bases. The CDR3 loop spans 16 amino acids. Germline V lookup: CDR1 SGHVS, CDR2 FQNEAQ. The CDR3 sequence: CASSLGVGWGGDEQFF. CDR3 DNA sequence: TGTGCCAGCAGCTTAGGGGTGGGGTGGGGGGGGGATGAGCAGTTCTTC.

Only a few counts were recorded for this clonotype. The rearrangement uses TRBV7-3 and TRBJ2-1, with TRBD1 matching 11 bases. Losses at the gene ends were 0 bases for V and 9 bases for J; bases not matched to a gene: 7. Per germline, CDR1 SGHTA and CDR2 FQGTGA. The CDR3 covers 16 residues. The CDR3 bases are TGTGCCAGCAGCTTAACCTCGGGACAGGGGGTGGGTGAGCAGTTCTTC. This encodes CASSLTSGQGVGEQFF.

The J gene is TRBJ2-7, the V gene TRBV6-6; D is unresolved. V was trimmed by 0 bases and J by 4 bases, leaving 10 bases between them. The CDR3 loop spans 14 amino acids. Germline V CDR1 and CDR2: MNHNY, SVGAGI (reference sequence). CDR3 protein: CASSYSGLIYEQYV. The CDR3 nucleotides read TGTGCCAGCAGTTACTCGGGCTTAATATACGAGCAGTACGTC.

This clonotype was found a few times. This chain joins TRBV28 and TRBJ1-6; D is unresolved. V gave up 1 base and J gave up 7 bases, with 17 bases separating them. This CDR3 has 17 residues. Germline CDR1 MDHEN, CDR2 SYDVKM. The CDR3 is CASSLLFRPNTNSPLHF. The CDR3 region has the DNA TGTGCCAGCAGTTTATTGTTTCGTCCTAATACCAATTCACCCCTCCACTTT. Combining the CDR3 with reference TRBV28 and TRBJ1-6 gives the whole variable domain DVKVTQSSRYLVKRTGEKVFLECVQDMDHENMFWYRQDPGLGLRLIYFSYDVKMKEKGDIPEGYSVSREKKERFSLILESASTNQTSMYLCASSLLFRPNTNSPLHFGNGTRLTVT.